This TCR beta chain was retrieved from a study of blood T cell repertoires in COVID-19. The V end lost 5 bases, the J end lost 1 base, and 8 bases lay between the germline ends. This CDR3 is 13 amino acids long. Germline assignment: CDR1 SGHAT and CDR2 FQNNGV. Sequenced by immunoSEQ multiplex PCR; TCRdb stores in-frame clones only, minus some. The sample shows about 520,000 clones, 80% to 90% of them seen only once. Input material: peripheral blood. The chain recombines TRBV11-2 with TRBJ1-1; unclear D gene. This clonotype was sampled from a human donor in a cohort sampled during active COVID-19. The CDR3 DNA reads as TGTGCCAGCAGCCCACGAGAGAACACTGAAGCTTTCTTT. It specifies CASSPRENTEAFF.